This T cell receptor (beta chain) was identified in a study of T cell responses to AZD1222 COVID-19 vaccine (dated by TCRdb to about 2021). In terms of the full investigation: TCR sequencing was performed for 230 to 250 trial participants, of whom about 200 were given two doses of AZD1222 and 26 were given two doses of MenACWY control vaccine. Trial participants were enrolled by age into 18-55, 56-69 and 70-plus year subgroups, with roughly 150, 30 and 60 TCR-sequenced participants respectively.

Per the publication, the time point label means: about 28 days (+/-7) after the second vaccine dose. AZD1222 recipients whose second dose came at about 4 weeks and those whose second dose came at about 12 weeks were combined into one group, since spike-specific TCR depth and breadth did not differ between the two schedules. Vaccinee samples came from UK trials COV001 and COV002, including a single-blind randomized controlled phase 2/3 trial of AZD1222 (ChAdOx1 nCoV-19) in healthy adults. Trial participant PBMC samples were collected at day 0 and day 28 after the second dose for TCRbeta chain sequencing. On this clone itself: No cognate antigen has been identified for it. No base quality information exists; no much larger clone differs at one position.

The CDR3 regions of human TCRbeta chains were analyzed by immunosequencing. On the authors' methods: Repertoire TCRs were checked for matches against a reference library of SARS-CoV-2-specific TCRs that had been generated using the MIRA antigen-specificity platform. Breadth was defined as the fraction of unique TCRs that were SARS-CoV-2-associated, and depth was defined as the fraction of total T cells that were SARS-CoV-2-associated. Using the MIRA data, every spike-specific TCR was mapped to the spike region that the TCR reacted to and assigned to either a CD4 or a CD8 class. Log10-transformed breadth and depth values were compared by one-way ANOVA with Sidak's multiple comparisons tests. TCRdb mirrors the immuneACCESS table, restricted to in-frame sequences. Some clones are absent from its copies; in checked studies, under half trace to an unresolved V gene, and the reason for the others is unknown. V, J and clone size were drawn from that table, and D and trimming were deduced from the DNA. For this sample the table gives tens of thousands of clones, of which 83% were detected only once. The ten largest make up about 1.3% of the sample.

The junction carries 16 bases between V and J, which are trimmed by 5 bases and 6 bases respectively. CDR1 and CDR2, looked up from the germline V gene, are SGHTA and FQGNSA. The CDR3 numbers 14 residues from cysteine through phenylalanine. Of all the DNA, just the CDR3 is kept, 42 bases in frame from base 1. The paper's findings and limits, for the study overall: Vaccine-associated CD4 TCRs spanned the whole spike protein, with dominant responses in regions 160-218 and 743-854. In the small 56-69-year group, the increase in depth fell short of significance, most likely because of low power. Because no samples from the day 14 peak response were available, repertoires could be characterized only after the peak T cell response. Participants were mostly white British, with more females than males. The authors suggested clonal diversity may have been underestimated. Conclusions about previously exposed vaccinees are limited because only 6 or 7 AZD1222 recipients were SARS-CoV-2 seropositive at baseline. After two AZD1222 doses, spike-specific TCR breadth and depth were significantly higher than at day 0 and than in MenACWY recipients. Nearly half of unique spike-specific TCRs reportedly recognized epitopes outside regions mutated in the B.1.351 and B.1.1.7 variants.

The material sequenced was peripheral blood, taken 28 days after the second AZD1222 dose. The chain uses TRBV7-2 and TRBJ1-1, with TRBD1 tentatively as D gene (6 bases match). This receptor was identified in an adult who received the AZD1222 COVID-19 vaccine. CDR3 reads: CASSPRSGAAEAFF. The DNA sequence reads TGTGCCAGCAGCCCTCGGTCGGGGGCCGCTGAAGCTTTCTTT.